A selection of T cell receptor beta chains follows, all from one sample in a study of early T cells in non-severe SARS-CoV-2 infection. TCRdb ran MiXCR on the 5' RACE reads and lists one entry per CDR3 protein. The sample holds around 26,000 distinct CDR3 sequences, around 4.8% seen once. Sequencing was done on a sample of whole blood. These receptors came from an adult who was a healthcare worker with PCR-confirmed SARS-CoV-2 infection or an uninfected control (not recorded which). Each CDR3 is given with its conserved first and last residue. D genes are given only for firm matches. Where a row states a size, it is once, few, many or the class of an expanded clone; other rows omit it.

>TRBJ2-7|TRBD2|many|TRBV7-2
CASSREEQDHISYEQYF
TGTGCCAGCAGCCGGGAGGAGCAGGATCACATCTCCTACGAGCAGTACTTC
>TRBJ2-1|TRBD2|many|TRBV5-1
CASSPPSGGPDEQFF
TGCGCCAGCAGCCCCCCTAGCGGGGGGCCGGATGAGCAGTTCTTC
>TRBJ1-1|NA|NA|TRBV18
CASSPSGGRATEAFF
TGTGCCAGCTCACCATCCGGGGGGAGGGCCACTGAAGCTTTCTTT
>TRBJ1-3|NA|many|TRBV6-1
CASSEVARSRNTIYF
TGTGCCAGCAGTGAAGTGGCTCGTTCCAGAAACACCATATATTTT
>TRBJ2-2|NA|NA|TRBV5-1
CASSLAQGTGELFF
TGCGCCAGCAGCTTGGCACAGGGTACCGGGGAGCTGTTTTTT
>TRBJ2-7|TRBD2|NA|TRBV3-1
CASSQGLAGSYEQYF
TGTGCCAGCAGCCAGGGACTAGCGGGGAGCTACGAGCAGTACTTC
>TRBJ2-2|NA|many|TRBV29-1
CSVFRVAGNTGELFF
TGCAGCGTTTTCCGGGTGGCAGGGAACACCGGGGAGCTGTTTTTT
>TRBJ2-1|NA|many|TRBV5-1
CASRGGGRSSYNEQFF
TGCGCCAGCAGGGGAGGCGGACGGAGCTCCTACAATGAGCAGTTCTTC
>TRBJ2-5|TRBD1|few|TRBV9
CASTRQGLTQIQETQYF
TGTGCCAGCACCCGACAGGGGTTAACTCAAATCCAAGAGACCCAGTACTTC
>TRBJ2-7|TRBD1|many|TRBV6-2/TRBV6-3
CASRPNRGIYEQYF
TGTGCCAGCAGACCGAACAGGGGAATTTACGAGCAGTACTTC
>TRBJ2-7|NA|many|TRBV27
CASSFVQGGREQYF
TGTGCCAGCAGTTTTGTACAGGGCGGAAGGGAGCAGTACTTC
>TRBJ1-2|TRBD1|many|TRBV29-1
CSAQGQGDGGYTF
TGCAGCGCCCAAGGACAGGGAGATGGTGGCTACACCTTC
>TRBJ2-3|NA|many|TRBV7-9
CASSFRGATDTQYF
TGTGCCAGCAGCTTTAGGGGGGCAACAGATACGCAGTATTTT
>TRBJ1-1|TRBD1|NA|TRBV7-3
CASSLQTGVTEAFF
TGTGCCAGCAGCTTACAGACAGGGGTGACTGAAGCTTTCTTT
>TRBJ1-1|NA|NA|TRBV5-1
CASSLAGRTNTEAFF
TGCGCCAGCAGCTTGGCCGGCAGGACGAACACTGAAGCTTTCTTT
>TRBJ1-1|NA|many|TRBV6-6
CASVPSANTEAFF
TGTGCCAGCGTTCCCTCTGCGAACACTGAAGCTTTCTTT
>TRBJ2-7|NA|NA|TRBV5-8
CASSLPSSYEQYF
TGTGCCAGCAGCTTGCCGTCCTCCTACGAGCAGTACTTC
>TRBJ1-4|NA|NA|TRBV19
CASSPLDGYNEKLFF
TGTGCCAGTAGTCCCCTCGACGGCTATAATGAAAAACTGTTTTTT
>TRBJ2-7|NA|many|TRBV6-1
CATDRGGSYEQYF
TGTGCCACCGACAGGGGAGGGTCCTACGAGCAGTACTTC
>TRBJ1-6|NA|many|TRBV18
CASSRNSYNSPLHF
TGTGCCAGCTCCCGGAATTCCTATAATTCACCCCTCCACTTT
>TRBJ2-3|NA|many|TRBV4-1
CASSHRILGVRVTDTQYF
TGCGCCAGCAGCCATAGGATACTAGGTGTTAGAGTCACAGATACGCAGTATTTT
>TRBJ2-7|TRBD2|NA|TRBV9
CASSVGLDPSYEQYF
TGTGCCAGCAGCGTTGGACTAGACCCTTCCTACGAGCAGTACTTC
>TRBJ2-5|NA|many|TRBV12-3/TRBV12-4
CASSPSPGVETQYF
TGTGCCAGCAGTCCTTCCCCGGGAGTGGAGACCCAGTACTTC
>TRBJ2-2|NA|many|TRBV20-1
CSARGVRKDTGELFF
TGCAGTGCTAGAGGGGTGCGGAAAGACACCGGGGAGCTGTTTTTT
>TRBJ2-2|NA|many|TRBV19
CASSMGDNTGELFF
TGTGCCAGTAGTATGGGGGATAACACCGGGGAGCTGTTTTTT
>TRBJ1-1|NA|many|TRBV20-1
CSARPGPMNTEAFF
TGCAGTGCTCGGCCGGGACCCATGAACACTGAAGCTTTCTTT
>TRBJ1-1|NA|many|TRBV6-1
CASSLEGWNTEAFF
TGTGCCAGCAGTCTTGAGGGGTGGAACACTGAAGCTTTCTTT
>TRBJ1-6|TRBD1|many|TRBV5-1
CASSPGQVNSPLHF
TGCGCCAGCAGCCCGGGACAGGTTAATTCACCCCTCCACTTT
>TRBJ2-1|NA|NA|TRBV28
CASREGRSSYNEQFF
TGTGCCAGCAGGGAGGGACGGAGCTCCTACAATGAGCAGTTCTTC
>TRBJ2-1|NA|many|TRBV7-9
CASSLYGDNEQFF
TGTGCCAGCAGCTTATACGGGGACAATGAGCAGTTCTTC
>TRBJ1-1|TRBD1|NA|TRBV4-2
CASSQGQGEPRRSEAFF
TGTGCCAGCAGCCAAGGACAGGGAGAACCAAGGAGGTCTGAAGCTTTCTTT
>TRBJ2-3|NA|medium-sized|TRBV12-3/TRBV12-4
CASNLRGPLWDTQYF
TGTGCCAGCAATTTACGGGGGCCGCTCTGGGATACGCAGTATTTT
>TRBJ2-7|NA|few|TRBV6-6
CASTPHSHEDEQYF
TGTGCCAGCACCCCGCATTCACACGAGGACGAGCAGTACTTC
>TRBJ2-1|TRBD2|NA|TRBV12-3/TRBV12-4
CASSPLPLAGVYNEQFF
TGTGCCAGCAGTCCCCTCCCCCTAGCGGGGGTCTACAATGAGCAGTTCTTC
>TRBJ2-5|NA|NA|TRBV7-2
CASATAGAKWETQYF
TGTGCCAGCGCAACCGCGGGCGCTAAGTGGGAGACCCAGTACTTC
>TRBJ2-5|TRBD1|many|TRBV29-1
CSVGQAQFLQETQYF
TGCAGCGTCGGACAGGCCCAATTCCTCCAAGAGACCCAGTACTTC
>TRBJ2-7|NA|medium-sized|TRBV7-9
CASSLSGVNYEQYF
TGTGCCAGCAGCCTTAGCGGAGTAAACTACGAGCAGTACTTC
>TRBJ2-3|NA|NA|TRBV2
CASSEGRGNTDTQYF
TGTGCCAGCAGTGAAGGTCGGGGGAACACAGATACGCAGTATTTT
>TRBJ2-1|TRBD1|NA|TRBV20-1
CSARDSDRGRDNEQFF
TGCAGTGCTAGAGATTCGGACAGGGGGCGCGACAATGAGCAGTTCTTC
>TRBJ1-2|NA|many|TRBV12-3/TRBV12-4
CASSFYGNYGYTF
TGTGCCAGCAGTTTCTATGGGAACTATGGCTACACCTTC
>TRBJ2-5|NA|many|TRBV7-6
CASSPFGRSQETQYF
TGTGCCAGCAGCCCCTTCGGGCGGAGCCAAGAGACCCAGTACTTC
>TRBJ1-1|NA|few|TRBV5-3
CARSLRGRVNTEAFF
TGTGCCAGAAGCCTGAGAGGCCGGGTGAACACTGAAGCTTTCTTT
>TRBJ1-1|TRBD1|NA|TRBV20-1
CSARVRGQRNTEAFF
TGCAGTGCTAGAGTGAGGGGACAGCGGAACACTGAAGCTTTCTTT
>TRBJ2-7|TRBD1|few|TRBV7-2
CASSLGQPSSYEQYF
TGTGCCAGCAGCTTGGGACAGCCTAGCTCCTACGAGCAGTACTTC
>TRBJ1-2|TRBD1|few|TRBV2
CASSVGQVNYGYTF
TGTGCCAGCAGTGTGGGACAGGTTAACTATGGCTACACCTTC
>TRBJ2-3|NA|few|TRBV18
CASSPTQTAWDTQYF
TGTGCCAGCTCACCTACACAGACAGCGTGGGACACGCAGTATTTT
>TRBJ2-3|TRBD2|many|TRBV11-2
CASSLETSGGYTDTQYF
TGTGCCAGCAGCTTAGAGACTAGCGGGGGGTACACAGATACGCAGTATTTT